This T cell receptor (beta chain) originates from a study of shared clonotypes between healthy human individuals. Profiling relied on immunoSEQ multiplex PCR, and the TCRdb table lists in-frame clones only, not all of them. Among a few million clones, roughly nine tenths were seen once, and the ten largest hold over 0.12%. This receptor was obtained from a man between 18 and 35 years old in good health. The sequenced sample was naive CD4+ T cells sorted from blood. Subset reported: CD45RA+ positively selected.

The CDR3: CASSTPGAKAFF. Written as DNA, the CDR3 is TGTGCCAGCAGCACTCCGGGGGCCAAAGCTTTCTTT. The rearrangement links TRBV6-5 to TRBJ1-1; weak D call: TRBD1 (6 bases). Trimming left V 6 bases short and J 9 bases short, with 14 bases between. CDR3 length: 12 amino acids. The germline V gene encodes CDR1 MNHEY and CDR2 SVGAGI.